This T cell receptor (beta chain) was sequenced in a study of tissue T cells after allogeneic stem cell transplantation. As for this clone: Here the gene names and germline are mouse. The DNA ends 1 residue before the CDR3 does, and the rest of the CDR3 is filled in from the germline J gene.

Clones were read by immunoSEQ multiplex PCR, and TCRdb kept only the in-frame ones, dropping some. The sample lists thousands of clones, over 45% occurring once. Stated time point: mouse harvest day 7 after allogeneic transplant. The graft held 10^6 splenic CD5+ T cells and 10^7 T-cell-depleted bone marrow cells. This CDR3 has 16 amino acids. Germline CDR1 and CDR2: KGHPV and FQNQEV (reference sequence). Unmatched junction bases numbered 3, after V lost 2 bases and J lost 1 base. The clonotype comes from a female BALB/c mouse given C57BL/6 T cells with graft-versus-host disease after an allogeneic hematopoietic cell transplant. The sequenced material came from gut tissue. V gene TRBV26 combines with J gene TRBJ2-5; 10 positions match TRBD2. CDR3 DNA, as far as it was read: TGTGCCAGCAGTCTGACACTGGGGGGGTACCAAGACACCCAGTAC. As protein: CASSLTLGGYQDTQY. The whole CDR3 protein reads CASSLTLGGYQDTQYF. The entire variable domain, with the rest obtained from reference TRBV26 and TRBJ2-5, is as follows: NSKVIQTPRYLVKGQGQKAKMRCIPEKGHPVVFWYQQNKNNEFKFLINFQNQEVLQQIDMTEKRFSAECPSNSPCSLEIQSSEAGDSALYLCASSLTLGGYQDTQYFGPGTRLLVL.